The text below deals with one T cell receptor (beta chain). Its antigen remains undetermined. No much larger clone exists at a distance of one base, and base qualities are not known. These data belong to a study of CD8 T cells in Susac syndrome (dated by TCRdb to between 2018 and 2021). In terms of the full investigation: Of the Susac syndrome patients who were sequenced, eight were in clinical remission while 5 or 6 had clinically active disease. At blood withdrawal, Susac syndrome patients were either therapy-naive, taking corticosteroids (in some cases with IVIg as well), or taking IVIg alone. CD8+ T cell repertoire clonality was compared between eleven to twelve healthy donors, some 14 Susac syndrome patients and around 16 multiple sclerosis patients. The study used repertoire sequencing to test whether antigen drove CD8+ T cell activation and differentiation in Susac syndrome. The investigation overall reported the following: In the total CD8+ and CD8+ TEMRA repertoires, 15 to 20 and five Susac-specific public clones, respectively, were identified. The number of individuals in the TCR sequencing and HLA analysis was recognized as being relatively small. Clonal expansion was observed in Susac syndrome CD8+ repertoires, with the highest expansion in CD8+ TEMRA cells and greater expansion in clinically active than in remitting patients.

From the germline V gene (reference sequence), CDR1 is SGHAT and CDR2 is FQDESV. From the cysteine up to the phenylalanine, the CDR3 has a length of 22 residues. Kept here is only the CDR3 DNA, which spans 66 bases and is read in frame from base 1. The germline V and J ends show losses of 5 bases and 4 bases respectively, and no gene match explains 21 bases of the junction. Peripheral blood CD8+ and CD4+ T cells from healthy donors, Susac syndrome patients and multiple sclerosis patients were profiled using high-throughput TCR beta sequencing. The Susac syndrome patients fulfilled recently defined diagnostic criteria for either definite or probable disease. Bulk CD8+ and CD4+ T cells were purified magnetically by negative isolation, whereas CD8+ TEMRA cells were enriched by FACS. Blood was drawn into EDTA tubes, processed within 24 hours, and PBMCs were isolated by density gradient centrifugation. PBMCs intended for TCR sequencing were cryopreserved in liquid nitrogen and thawed later in a water bath at 37 degrees C. The sorted or isolated CD4+, CD8+ and CD8+ TEMRA cells reached a purity of at least 90%.

RNA was extracted using the RNeasy kit, and about 0.45 to 1 ug of the RNA was reverse transcribed with random hexamers. TCR beta CDR3 regions were amplified with the immunoSEQ multiplex PCR assay covering 54 Vbeta and 13 Jbeta segments. PCR amplification bias was corrected by using a synthetic template baseline for primer optimization and computational correction. As for how the authors treated the data: Reads were annotated to V, D and J genes according to IMGT and were analyzed with immunoSEQ Analyzer, with only productive sequences retained. To calculate clonality, Shannon entropy was normalized by log2 of the number of productive unique sequences and then subtracted from one. Public and private clones were assessed among the 100 most prevalent clones of each patient and control. Clones were defined as Susac-specific if absent from the healthy and MS cohorts, from 900 to 1,300 published viral clones and from other ImmuneACCESS disease sequences. TCRdb ran its own pipeline on the public reads, namely fastp trimming at Q25 and MiXCR clone calling, and kept in-frame beta chains. Each CDR3 protein gets just one entry, which takes the most common genes and DNA from the rows behind it. Here the V and J calls rest on TCRdb's processing, not on the authors' analysis. The sample profile shows about 140,000 distinct CDR3 sequences; about 95% of them were found once. The ten largest clones represent roughly 0.17% of the sample.

The sequenced material came from CD8+ T cells from PBMCs. The TCR was taken from a human donor with Susac syndrome. The receptor chain draws on TRBV11-1 and TRBJ2-2, and 14 bases in between align with TRBD2. This receptor carries the CDR3 CASSPAGTATSGRASFTGELFF. The nucleotide sequence is given as TGTGCCAGCAGCCCAGCCGGAACTGCGACTAGCGGGAGGGCCAGTTTCACCGGGGAGCTGTTTTTT.